Below, 3 T cell receptor beta chains from the same sample are listed, as sequenced in a study of OX40 agonist ivuxolimab in advanced cancers. Profiled with immunoSEQ multiplex PCR; TCRdb holds only in-frame clones, not every one. The data show approximately 70,000 clones, about 92% seen once. The sequenced sample was CD4+ or CD8+ T cells sorted from blood, obtained in a trial of the OX40 agonist ivuxolimab. The receptor source for this set is an adult with an advanced solid tumor such as melanoma, head and neck, liver or kidney cancer.

The chain couples TRBV7-3 to TRBJ2-2; possibly TRBD2 for D (5 bases). This CDR3 contains 15 residues. CDR1 is SGHTA and CDR2 is FQGTGA in the germline V gene. With 1 base removed from V and 4 bases from J, the gap between germline ends came to 10 bases. CDR3 residues: CASSLSSGGTGELFF. CDR3 in DNA: TGTGCCAGCAGCTTAAGTTCTGGAGGCACCGGGGAGCTGTTTTTT.

This clone has a single count. The gene calls are TRBV11-3 and TRBJ2-1; 7 bases agree with TRBD1. The ends lost 5 bases at V and 7 bases at J; junction bases unmatched: 8. Germline lookup yields CDR1 SGHNT and CDR2 YENEEA. This CDR3 is 14 amino acids long. CDR3 protein: CASSPPGGRNEQFF. The CDR3 bases are TGTGCCAGCAGCCCCCCAGGGGGAAGGAATGAGCAGTTCTTC.

This clone was seen only once. The genes are TRBV6-5 and TRBJ2-7, with D perhaps TRBD1 or TRBD2 (5 bases each). Germline-derived CDR1 and CDR2 are MNHEY and SVGAGI. Trimming took 0 bases from V and 2 from J, leaving 11 bases between them. The CDR3 has 15 amino acids. The CDR3, as DNA: TGTGCCAGCAGTTACTCGATTTTGGGACCCTACGAGCAGTACTTC. Its protein is CASSYSILGPYEQYF.